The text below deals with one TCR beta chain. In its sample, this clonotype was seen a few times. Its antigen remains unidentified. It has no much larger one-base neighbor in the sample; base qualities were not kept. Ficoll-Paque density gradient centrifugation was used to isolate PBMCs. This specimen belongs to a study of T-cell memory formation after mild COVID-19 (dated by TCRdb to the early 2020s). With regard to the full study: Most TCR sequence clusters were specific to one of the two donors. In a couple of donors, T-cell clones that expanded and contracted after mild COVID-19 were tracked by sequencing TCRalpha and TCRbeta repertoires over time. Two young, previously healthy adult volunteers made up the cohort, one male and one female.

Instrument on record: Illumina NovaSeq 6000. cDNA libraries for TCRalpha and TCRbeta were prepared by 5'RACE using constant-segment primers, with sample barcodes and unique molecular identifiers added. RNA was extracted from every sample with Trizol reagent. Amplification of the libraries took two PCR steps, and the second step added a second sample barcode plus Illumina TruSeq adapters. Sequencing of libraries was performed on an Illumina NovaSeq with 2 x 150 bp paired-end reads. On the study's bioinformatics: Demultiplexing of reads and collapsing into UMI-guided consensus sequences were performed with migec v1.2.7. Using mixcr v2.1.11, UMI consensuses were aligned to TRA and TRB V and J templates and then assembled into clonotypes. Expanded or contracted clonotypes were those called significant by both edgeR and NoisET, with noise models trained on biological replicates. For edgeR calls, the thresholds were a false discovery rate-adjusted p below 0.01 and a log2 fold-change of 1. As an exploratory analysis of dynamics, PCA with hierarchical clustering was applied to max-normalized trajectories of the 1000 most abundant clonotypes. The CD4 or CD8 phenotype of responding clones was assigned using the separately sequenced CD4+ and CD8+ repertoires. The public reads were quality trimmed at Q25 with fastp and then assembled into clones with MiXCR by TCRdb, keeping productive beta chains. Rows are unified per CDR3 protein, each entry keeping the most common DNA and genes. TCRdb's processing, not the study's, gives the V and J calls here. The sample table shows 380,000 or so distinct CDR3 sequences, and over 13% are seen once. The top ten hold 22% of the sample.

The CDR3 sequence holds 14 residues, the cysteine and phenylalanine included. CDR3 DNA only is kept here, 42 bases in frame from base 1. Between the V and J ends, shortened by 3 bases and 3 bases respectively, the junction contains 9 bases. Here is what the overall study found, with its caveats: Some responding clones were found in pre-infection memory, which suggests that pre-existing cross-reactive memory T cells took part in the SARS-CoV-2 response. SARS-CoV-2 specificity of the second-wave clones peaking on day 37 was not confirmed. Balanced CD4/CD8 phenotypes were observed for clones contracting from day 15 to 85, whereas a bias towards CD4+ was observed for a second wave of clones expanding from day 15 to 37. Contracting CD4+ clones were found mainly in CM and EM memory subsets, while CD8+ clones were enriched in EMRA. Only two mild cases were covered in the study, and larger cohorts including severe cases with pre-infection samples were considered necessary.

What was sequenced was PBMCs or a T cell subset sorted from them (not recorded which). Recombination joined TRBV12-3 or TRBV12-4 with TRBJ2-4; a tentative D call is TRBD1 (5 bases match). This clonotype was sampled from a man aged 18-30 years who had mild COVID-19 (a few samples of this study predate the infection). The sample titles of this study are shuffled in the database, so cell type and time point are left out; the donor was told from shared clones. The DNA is TGTGCCAGCAGTTTCTATGACAGCAAAAACATTCAGTACTTC. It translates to CASSFYDSKNIQYF.